Listed here are 25 T cell receptor beta chains from one sample, sequenced in a study of blood T cell repertoires in COVID-19. Sequenced by immunoSEQ multiplex PCR; TCRdb stores in-frame clones only, minus some. The profile shows roughly 260,000 clones, about 89% of them singletons. Material: peripheral blood. Receptors originate from a man aged 40-55 years who had recovered from COVID-19.

The J gene is TRBJ1-5, the V gene TRBV6-6; 9 positions agree with TRBD1. The germline V gene encodes CDR1 MNHNY and CDR2 SVGAGI (reference sequence). V lost 6 bases and J lost 15; bases outside the gene matches: 3. CDR3 length equals 10 residues. The CDR3 DNA reads as TGTGCCAGCAGCGACAGGGGGTGGCATTTT. Protein: CASSDRGWHF.

This clone was found once. The chain links TRBV6-5 to TRBJ2-1, with 10 positions matching TRBD1. The germline V gene encodes CDR1 MNHEY and CDR2 SVGAGI. V dropped 7 bases and J dropped 7; count of bases not matched to a gene: 10. This CDR3 has 15 residues. This chain's CDR3 is CASKFFGQGGNEQFF. The CDR3 bases are TGTGCCAGCAAGTTTTTTGGACAGGGGGGGAATGAGCAGTTCTTC.

This CDR3 is CASSRDSLGTTDTQYF. The CDR3 bases are TGCGCCAGCAGCCGGGACTCACTAGGGACCACAGATACGCAGTATTTT. This chain uses TRBV4-3 with TRBJ2-3; D may be TRBD2 (6 bases). V dropped 4 bases and J dropped 2 bases, with 16 bases sitting between them. The V gene's germline CDR1 is LGHNA and CDR2 YSLEER. The CDR3 spans 16 residues.

This chain uses TRBV18 with TRBJ2-7; perhaps TRBD2 as D (6 bases). The CDR3 has 15 amino acids. The germline V and J ends were trimmed by 6 bases and 5 bases, with 20 bases remaining between them. Per the germline V gene, CDR1 is KGHSH and CDR2 is LQKENI. Here the CDR3 DNA reads TGTGCCAGCTCCGTAGCAGCGGGCAGTCCAAACGAGCAGTACTTC. Its translation is CASSVAAGSPNEQYF.

The V and J genes are TRBV15 and TRBJ1-4; the D gene is possibly TRBD1 (5 bases). Germline lookup yields CDR1 LNHNV and CDR2 YYDKDF (reference sequence). CDR3 length: 15 amino acids. Trimming stripped 5 bases from V and 0 bases from J, with 10 bases between. The CDR3 loop reads CATSRRQSTNEKLFF. CDR3 coding DNA: TGTGCCACCAGCCGGCGACAGTCAACTAATGAAAAACTGTTTTTT.

The chain employs TRBV5-5 and TRBJ2-3; D unclear. Germline values: CDR1 SGHKS, CDR2 YYEKEE (reference sequence). Trimming shortened V by 0 bases and J by 1 base, and 18 bases separated the two germline ends. The CDR3 has 18 residues. Written as DNA, the CDR3 is TGTGCCAGCAGCTTGGCCCCCTCTTGGCAGATCCGCACAGATACGCAGTATTTT. It is translated as CASSLAPSWQIRTDTQYF.

The CDR3 coding sequence is TGCGCCAGCAGCCGGGGACTAGCCCCCCAAGAGACCCAGTACTTC. Encoded protein: CASSRGLAPQETQYF. The chain couples TRBV4-3 to TRBJ2-5; TRBD2 matches at 9 bases. The CDR3 is 15 residues long. Germline assignment: CDR1 LGHNA and CDR2 YSLEER. The junction had 4 bases not matched to a gene; V was cut back by 4 bases and J by 1 base.

V usage is TRBV10-3 and J usage is TRBJ2-7; 8 nucleotides line up with TRBD1. V shed 4 bases, J shed 3 bases, and the junction held 2 bases outside the gene matches. The CDR3 sequence is 13 residues long. Germline V gene data show CDR1 as ENHRY and CDR2 as SYGVKD. CDR3 sequence: CAISADRDYEQYF. CDR3 nucleotides: TGTGCCATCAGTGCGGACAGGGACTACGAGCAGTACTTC.

The J gene is TRBJ2-5, the V gene TRBV5-1; 10 nucleotides line up with TRBD2. This CDR3 is 15 amino acids long. V gave up 4 bases and J gave up 7 bases; unmatched junction bases: 10. In germline, CDR1 is SGHRS, CDR2 YFSETQ. CDR3 protein: CASSLTSGAVGTQYF. As DNA, the CDR3 is TGCGCCAGCAGCCTCACTAGCGGGGCAGTGGGGACCCAGTACTTC.

This chain joins TRBV2 and TRBJ1-1; D not certain. CDR1 and CDR2 from the germline V gene are SNHLY and FYNNEI. Trimming removed 5 bases from V and 4 bases from J, with 8 bases in between. This CDR3 spans 12 amino acids. CDR3 coding DNA: TGTGCCAGCAGTTCAGGATTCACTGAAGCTTTCTTT. Its protein product is CASSSGFTEAFF.

The rearrangement joins TRBV6-1 to TRBJ1-4, with 7 bases that match TRBD1. The length of the CDR3 is 13 residues. The germline V gene encodes CDR1 MNHNS and CDR2 SASEGT. V was clipped by 3 bases and J by 8 bases; unmatched bases: 3. For the CDR3, the DNA is TGTGCCAGCAGTGAGACAGGGAGAGAAAAACTGTTTTTT. As protein: CASSETGREKLFF.

This chain uses TRBV2 with TRBJ2-7; D gene uncertain. Germline CDR1 SNHLY, CDR2 FYNNEI. With 7 bases removed from V and 4 bases from J, the gap between germline ends came to 8 bases. CDR3 length: 11 residues. The CDR3 sequence is CASNLVYEQYF. The CDR3 nucleotides are TGTGCCAGCAATCTTGTATACGAGCAGTACTTC.

J is TRBJ1-1 and V is TRBV18; perhaps TRBD1 as D (5 bases). This CDR3 comprises 14 residues. Looked up from germline, CDR1 is KGHSH and CDR2 is LQKENI. Trimming removed 3 bases at V and 5 bases at J, with 13 bases between. As DNA, the CDR3 is TGTGCCAGCTCACCCTCGGGGGTAGGGACTGAAGCTTTCTTT. It is translated as CASSPSGVGTEAFF.

V gene TRBV15 combines with J gene TRBJ1-4; perhaps TRBD1 as D (5 bases). The CDR3 spans 16 residues. Germline V gene sequence: CDR1 LNHNV, CDR2 YYDKDF (reference sequence). The V and J ends lost 2 bases and 1 base respectively, with 11 bases between them. The CDR3 coding sequence is TGTGCCACCAGCAGACAAGGCGGGGGAACTAATGAAAAACTGTTTTTT. Translated, it gives CATSRQGGGTNEKLFF.

The V call is TRBV9, the J call TRBJ1-2, with 7 bases fitting TRBD1. The CDR3 consists of 14 residues. Germline-derived CDR1 and CDR2 are SGDLS and YYNGEE. V trimming: 4 bases; J trimming: 5 bases; junction bases outside the gene matches: 8. CDR3 amino acids: CASSIQGQPYGYTF. The DNA for the CDR3 is TGTGCCAGCAGCATACAGGGACAGCCTTATGGCTACACCTTC.

This chain links TRBV30 with TRBJ1-2; TRBD1 aligns across 8 bases. J gave up 1 base and V 1 base, and 5 bases lay outside the gene matches. The CDR3 is 15 residues long. Germline V gene sequence: CDR1 GTSNPN, CDR2 SVGIG (reference sequence). CDR3 region: CAWSASGGINYGYTF. In DNA, the CDR3 is TGTGCCTGGAGTGCCTCAGGGGGCATTAACTATGGCTACACCTTC.

V and J are TRBV4-3 and TRBJ2-3; no firm D call. The V end lost 4 bases, the J end lost 0 bases, and 11 bases lay between the germline ends. Germline V gene lookup returns CDR1 LGHNA and CDR2 YSLEER. This CDR3 contains 15 residues. CDR3 in amino acids: CASSLTLASTDTQYF. For the CDR3, the DNA is TGCGCCAGCAGCCTTACCCTGGCTAGCACAGATACGCAGTATTTT.

This clone has a handful of counts. The rearrangement joins TRBV9 to TRBJ2-7, with a possible D match to TRBD2 (5 bases). This CDR3 is built from 14 residues. Trimming took 0 bases from V and 4 from J, leaving 11 bases between them. Germline V gene lookup returns CDR1 SGDLS and CDR2 YYNGEE. The CDR3 nucleotides are TGTGCCAGCAGCGTAGATGAGGGTAGATACGAGCAGTACTTC. Translating it yields CASSVDEGRYEQYF.

The rearrangement joins TRBV18 to TRBJ2-3, with TRBD2 matching 9 bases. The CDR3 spans 15 residues. Germline-derived CDR1 and CDR2 are KGHSH and LQKENI. Germline trimming cut 3 bases from V and 4 bases from J; bases unmatched to any gene: 5. The chain's CDR3 is CASSPSGSTADTQYF. The CDR3 DNA follows: TGTGCCAGCTCACCTAGCGGGAGTACGGCAGATACGCAGTATTTT. Complete variable domain (other parts from reference TRBV18 and TRBJ2-3): NAGVMQNPRHLVRRRGQEARLRCSPMKGHSHVYWYRQLPEEGLKFMVYLQKENIIDESGMPKERFSAEFPKEGPSILRIQQVVRGDSAAYFCASSPSGSTADTQYFGPGTRLTVL.

The chain has TRBV27 and TRBJ1-1; TRBD1 is a possible D gene (6 bases). Trimming cost V 7 bases and J 8 bases, with 14 bases left between them. CDR3 length: 12 residues. The germline V gene encodes CDR1 MNHEY and CDR2 SMNVEV (reference sequence). The CDR3 sequence is CASIGGAAEAFF. CDR3 nucleotide sequence: TGTGCCAGCATTGGGGGGGCAGCCGAAGCTTTCTTT.

The chain uses TRBV7-9 and TRBJ1-2, with unresolved D. The V gene's germline CDR1 is SEHNR and CDR2 FQNEAQ (reference sequence). Deletions cut 5 bases from V and 6 bases from J, with 19 bases between. This CDR3 has 15 residues. The CDR3 protein is CASSLGAVPRHGYTF. The CDR3 DNA sequence: TGTGCCAGCAGCCTGGGTGCAGTCCCTAGGCATGGCTACACCTTC.

V is TRBV25-1 and J is TRBJ2-5; possibly TRBD1 for D (6 bases). Per germline, CDR1 MGHDK and CDR2 SYGVNS. This CDR3 region has 14 residues. V lost 4 bases, J lost 4 bases, and 13 bases lay in between. The CDR3 loop reads CASSAGQGGETQYF. The CDR3 DNA reads TGTGCCAGCAGTGCCGGCCAAGGGGGAGAGACCCAGTACTTC.

The rearrangement joins TRBV5-1 to TRBJ2-1, with 9 bases aligning to TRBD1. The germline gives CDR1 SGHRS, CDR2 YFSETQ. CDR3 size: 15 residues. Germline trimming cut 7 bases from V and 4 bases from J; bases unmatched to any gene: 9. The CDR3: CASAPGDRAYNEQFF. The CDR3 nucleotides are TGCGCCAGCGCCCCCGGGGACAGGGCTTACAATGAGCAGTTCTTC.

The chain employs TRBV5-1 and TRBJ2-1, with a weak D call TRBD2 (7 bases). This CDR3 comprises 15 residues. The germline CDR1 and CDR2 sequences are SGHRS and YFSETQ. Trimming removed 0 bases from V and 6 bases from J, with 13 bases in between. The CDR3 nucleotides read TGCGCCAGCAGCTTGGATGCGGGGGCGGTCAATGAGCAGTTCTTC. Protein: CASSLDAGAVNEQFF.

The genes are TRBV27 and TRBJ2-3, with TRBD2 matching over 8 bases. The CDR3 is made up of 16 amino acids. J was trimmed by 2 bases and V by 6 bases; bases with no gene match: 10. Per germline, CDR1 MNHEY and CDR2 SMNVEV (reference sequence). The CDR3 DNA follows: TGTGCCAGCAGGACCGGACTAGCCAGGGCCACAGATACGCAGTATTTT. Its protein product is CASRTGLARATDTQYF.